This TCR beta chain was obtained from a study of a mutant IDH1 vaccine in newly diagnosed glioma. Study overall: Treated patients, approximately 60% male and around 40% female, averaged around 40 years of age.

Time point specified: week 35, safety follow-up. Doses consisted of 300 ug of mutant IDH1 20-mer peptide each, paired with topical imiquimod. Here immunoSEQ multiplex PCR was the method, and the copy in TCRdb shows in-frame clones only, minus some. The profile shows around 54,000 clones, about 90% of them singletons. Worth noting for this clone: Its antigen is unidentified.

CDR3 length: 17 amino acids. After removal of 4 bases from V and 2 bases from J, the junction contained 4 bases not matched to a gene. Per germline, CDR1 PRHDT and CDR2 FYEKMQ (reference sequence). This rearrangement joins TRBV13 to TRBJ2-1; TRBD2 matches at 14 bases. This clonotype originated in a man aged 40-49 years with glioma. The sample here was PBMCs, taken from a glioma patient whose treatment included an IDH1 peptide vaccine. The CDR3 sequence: CASSYLTSGRAYNEQFF. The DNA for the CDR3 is TGTGCCAGCAGCTACCTGACTAGCGGGAGGGCCTACAATGAGCAGTTCTTC. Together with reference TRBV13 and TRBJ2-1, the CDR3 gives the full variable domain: AAGVIQSPRHLIKEKRETATLKCYPIPRHDTVYWYQQGPGQDPQFLISFYEKMQSDKGSIPDRFSAQQFSDYHSELNMSSLELGDSALYFCASSYLTSGRAYNEQFFGPGTRLTVL.